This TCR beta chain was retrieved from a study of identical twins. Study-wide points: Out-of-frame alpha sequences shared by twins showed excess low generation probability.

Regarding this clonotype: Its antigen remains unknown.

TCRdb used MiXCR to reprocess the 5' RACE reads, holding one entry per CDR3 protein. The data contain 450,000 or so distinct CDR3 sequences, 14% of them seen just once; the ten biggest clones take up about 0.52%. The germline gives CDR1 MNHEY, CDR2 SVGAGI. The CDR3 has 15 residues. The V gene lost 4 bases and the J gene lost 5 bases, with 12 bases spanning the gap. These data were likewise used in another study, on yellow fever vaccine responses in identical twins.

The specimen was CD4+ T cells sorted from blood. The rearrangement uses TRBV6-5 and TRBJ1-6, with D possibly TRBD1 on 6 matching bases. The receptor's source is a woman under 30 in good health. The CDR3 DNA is TGTGCCAGCAGTTTTGGGGGCTTTAATAATTCACCCCTCCACTTT. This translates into CASSFGGFNNSPLHF.